In this sample, the clone carrying this TCR beta chain turned up many times. Its antigen is not known. The sample comes from a study of molecular identifiers for immune sequencing clone quantification. Across the study: Four of five RNA aliquots from around 18,000 or 91,000 naive CD8 T cells were sequenced.

Naive CD8 T cells, phenotype CD8+CD4-CCR7+CD45RA+, were sorted. CDR3 size: 14 residues. V shed 5 bases, J shed 6 bases, and the junction held 6 bases outside the gene matches. The study, taken as a whole, reports: Clones above 20 RNA copies contained over 98% of effector molecules and under 1% of naive molecules.

TCRdb fed the PCR reads into MiXCR, producing one record per CDR3 protein. The table shows approximately 20,000 distinct CDR3 sequences, with 21% occurring only once. The sample comprised naive CD8+ T cells from blood, with Jurkat cell RNA spiked in. Subset given: FACS-sorted CD8+CD4-CCR7+CD45RA+ naive T cells. This sequence originates from a human donor in good health. Some libraries in this study had Jurkat cell RNA spiked in. The rearrangement links TRBV12-3 or TRBV12-4 to TRBJ1-2, with 10 bases aligning to TRBD1. In DNA form, the CDR3 reads TGTGCCAGCAGTCCGGACAGGGGGTTTCATGGCTACACCTTC. Protein product: CASSPDRGFHGYTF.